The 12 T cell receptor beta chains reported below all come from one sample, sequenced in a study of T-cell reconstitution after alpha-beta-depleted transplantation in children. Researchers prepared the TCRbeta library using unique molecular identifiers, the study reports. TCRdb reanalysed the PCR reads using MiXCR and keeps one entry per CDR3 protein. The profile shows a few hundred thousand distinct CDR3 sequences, 10% of them singletons. Source: PBMCs from the stem cell graft donor, taken from the stem cell graft. These receptors came from a human donor who donated a stem cell graft to a child with acute lymphoblastic leukemia.

V gene TRBV9 combines with J gene TRBJ1-3; D is unclear. The CDR3 is 15 amino acids. The germline V and J ends were trimmed by 4 bases and 9 bases, with 20 bases remaining between them. Germline V gives CDR1 SGDLS, CDR2 YYNGEE. The CDR3 DNA sequence: TGTGCCAGCAGCTTTTCGGACTTCCCGCAACGCACCATATATTTT. This gives the protein CASSFSDFPQRTIYF.

This clonotype was detected only a few times. The chain is built from TRBV18 and TRBJ2-5; 7 bases match TRBD1. Per germline, CDR1 KGHSH and CDR2 LQKENI. V dropped 0 bases and J dropped 0; count of bases not matched to a gene: 4. The CDR3 loop spans 16 amino acids. CDR3 coding DNA: TGTGCCAGCTCACCACCCGACAGGGAAAACCAAGAGACCCAGTACTTC. It encodes CASSPPDRENQETQYF.

The V call is TRBV19, the J call TRBJ1-2, with 10 bases fitting TRBD1. This CDR3 has 14 amino acids. Trimming at V came to 7 bases and at J to 4 bases, leaving 6 bases not matched to a gene. Looked up from germline, CDR1 is LNHDA and CDR2 is SQIVND (reference sequence). CDR3 sequence reads: CASKRQGASYGYTF. CDR3 nucleotide sequence: TGTGCCAGTAAGAGACAGGGGGCAAGCTATGGCTACACCTTC.

In its sample, this clonotype was seen a few times. The CDR3 DNA reads TGTGCCAGCAGCTCCGGGACAGGGGCGGTGTACGAGCAGTACTTC. Protein sequence: CASSSGTGAVYEQYF. The genes are TRBV7-9 and TRBJ2-7, with TRBD1 matching 10 bases. This CDR3 comprises 15 residues. With V trimmed by 4 bases and J by 4 bases, 7 bases remained unmatched. Germline V gene data show CDR1 as SEHNR and CDR2 as FQNEAQ (reference sequence).

At least ten counts were recorded for this clonotype. CDR3 amino acids: CAISVDRVGTEAFF. The CDR3, as DNA: TGTGCCATCAGTGTGGACAGGGTTGGCACTGAAGCTTTCTTT. This chain connects TRBV10-3 to TRBJ1-1; 8 bases match TRBD1. After removal of 4 bases from V and 4 bases from J, the junction contained 5 bases not matched to a gene. The CDR3 sequence is 14 residues long. The germline CDR1 and CDR2 sequences are ENHRY and SYGVKD.

The rearrangement uses TRBV18 and TRBJ2-7; no definite D call. Trimming took off 2 bases at V and 5 bases at J, with 16 bases between the two ends. CDR3 length: 15 residues. CDR1 is KGHSH and CDR2 is LQKENI in the germline V gene. The CDR3 nucleotides read TGTGCCAGCTCACCAAACTTGTCGGGTCACAACGAGCAGTACTTC. This gives the protein CASSPNLSGHNEQYF.

This clonotype was detected many times. The chain combines TRBV10-3 with TRBJ2-7, with D perhaps given as TRBD1 or TRBD2 (5 bases each). In germline, CDR1 is ENHRY, CDR2 SYGVKD. This CDR3 has 14 residues. The germline V and J ends were trimmed by 2 bases and 2 bases, with 10 bases remaining between them. The CDR3 DNA sequence: TGTGCCATCAGTGAGGAGGGGCTCCCCTACGAGCAGTACTTC. Its protein product is CAISEEGLPYEQYF.

This clonotype was seen more than once but under ten times. The V call is TRBV6-1, the J call TRBJ2-1, with D possibly TRBD2 on 6 matching bases. V was pared by 1 base and J by 1 base, with 8 bases between. The CDR3 length is 15 residues. Germline assignment: CDR1 MNHNS and CDR2 SASEGT. This CDR3 is CASSEGRGSYNEQFF. CDR3 DNA sequence: TGTGCCAGCAGTGAAGGACGGGGGTCCTACAATGAGCAGTTCTTC.

The chain carries TRBV25-1 and TRBJ2-7; 10 positions match TRBD1. V gave up 6 bases and J gave up 2 bases; unmatched junction bases: 4. CDR3 length: 14 residues. CDR1 and CDR2 (germline): MGHDK, SYGVNS. The CDR3 loop is CASRGQGKPYEQYF. CDR3 nucleotide sequence: TGTGCCAGCAGGGGACAGGGGAAACCCTACGAGCAGTACTTC.

This clonotype was detected only a few times. V is TRBV7-9 and J is TRBJ2-1; D assignment may be TRBD1 or TRBD2 (5 bases each). The CDR3 covers 14 residues. Germline lookup yields CDR1 SEHNR and CDR2 FQNEAQ (reference sequence). The germline V and J ends were trimmed by 5 bases and 1 base, with 9 bases remaining between them. CDR3 loop: CASSGDGSYNEQFF. The CDR3 nucleotides are TGTGCCAGCAGCGGGGACGGATCCTACAATGAGCAGTTCTTC.

In its sample, this clonotype was seen a few times. The chain links TRBV20-1 to TRBJ2-4; D is possibly TRBD1 (6 bases). V lost 0 bases and J lost 2, with 11 bases in between. The CDR3 has 15 residues. CDR1 DFQATT and CDR2 SNEGSKA come from the germline V gene (reference sequence). The CDR3 is CSARDVQGSKNIQYF. The CDR3 region has the DNA TGCAGTGCTAGAGATGTACAGGGCTCCAAAAACATTCAGTACTTC.

The rearrangement uses TRBV4-3 and TRBJ1-1, with TRBD1 matching 7 bases. From germline, CDR1 is LGHNA and CDR2 YSLEER. The CDR3 extends over 15 amino acids. Trimming removed 1 base from V and 4 bases from J; junction bases left unmatched: 6. The CDR3 DNA reads as TGCGCCAGCAGCCAAGCCCCGACAGGGACCACTGAAGCTTTCTTT. This codes for CASSQAPTGTTEAFF.